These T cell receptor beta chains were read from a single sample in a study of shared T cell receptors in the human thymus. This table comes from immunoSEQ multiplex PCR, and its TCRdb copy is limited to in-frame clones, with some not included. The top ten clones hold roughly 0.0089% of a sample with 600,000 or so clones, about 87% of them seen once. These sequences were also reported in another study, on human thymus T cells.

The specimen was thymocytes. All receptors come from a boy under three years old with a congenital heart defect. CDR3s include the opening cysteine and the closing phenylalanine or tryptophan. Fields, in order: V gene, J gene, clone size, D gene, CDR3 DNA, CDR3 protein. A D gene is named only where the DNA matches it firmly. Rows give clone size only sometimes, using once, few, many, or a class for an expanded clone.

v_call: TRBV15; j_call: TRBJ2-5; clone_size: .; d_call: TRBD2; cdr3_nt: TGTGCCACCAGCCCGCGACTAGCCCAAGAGACCCAGTACTTC; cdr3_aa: CATSPRLAQETQYF
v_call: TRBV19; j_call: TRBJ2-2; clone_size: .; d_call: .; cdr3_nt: TGTGCCAGTAGTATATCCTTTACCGGGGAGCTGTTTTTT; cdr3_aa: CASSISFTGELFF
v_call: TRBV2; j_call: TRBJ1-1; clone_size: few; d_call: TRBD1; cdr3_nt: TGTGCCAGCAGGGGGACAGGGGGCCTATCTGAAGCTTTCTTT; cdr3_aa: CASRGTGGLSEAFF
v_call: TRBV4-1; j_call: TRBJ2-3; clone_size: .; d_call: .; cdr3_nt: TGCGCCAGCAGCCAATGGTGGCGGGTCCCAGATACGCAGTATTTT; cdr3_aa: CASSQWWRVPDTQYF
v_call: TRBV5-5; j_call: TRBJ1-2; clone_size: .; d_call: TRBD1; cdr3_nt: TGTGCCAGCAGCAACGAGGGGGCGTACTATGGCTACACCTTC; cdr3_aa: CASSNEGAYYGYTF
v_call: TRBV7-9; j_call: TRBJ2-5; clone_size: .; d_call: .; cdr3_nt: TGTGCCAGCAGCTTCGGCAGGGGTGGCCAAGAGACCCAGTACTTC; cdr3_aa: CASSFGRGGQETQYF
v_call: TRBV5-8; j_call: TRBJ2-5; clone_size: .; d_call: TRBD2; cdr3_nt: TGTGCCAGCAGCTTGGGTTCTAGCGGTCAAGAGACCCAGTACTTC; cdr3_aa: CASSLGSSGQETQYF
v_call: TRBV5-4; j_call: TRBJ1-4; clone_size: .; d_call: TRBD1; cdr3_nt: TGTGCCAGCAGCTTAGTGACAGGGGTTAGAAATGAAAAACTGTTTTTT; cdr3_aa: CASSLVTGVRNEKLFF
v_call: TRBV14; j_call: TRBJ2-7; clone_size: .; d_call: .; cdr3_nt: TGTGCCAGCAGCGGGGACAAGAGCTCCTACGAGCAGTACTTC; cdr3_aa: CASSGDKSSYEQYF
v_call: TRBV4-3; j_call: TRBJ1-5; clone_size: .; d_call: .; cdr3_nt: TGCGCCAGCAGCCAAGTCGATGGTGGGCCTCAGCATTTT; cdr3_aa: CASSQVDGGPQHF
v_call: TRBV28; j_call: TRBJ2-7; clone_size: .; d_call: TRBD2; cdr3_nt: TGTGCCAGCAGTTTACTAGGGCCAGCGGGAGCCTACGAGCAGTACTTC; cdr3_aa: CASSLLGPAGAYEQYF
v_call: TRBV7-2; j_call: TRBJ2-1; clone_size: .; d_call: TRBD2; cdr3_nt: TGTGCCAGCAGCTCCGGGACTAGCGGGAGGGTCAACAATGAGCAGTTCTTC; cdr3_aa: CASSSGTSGRVNNEQFF
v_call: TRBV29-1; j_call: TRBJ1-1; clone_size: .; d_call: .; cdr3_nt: TGCAGCGTTCGCTGGGGGCGCGACTTTGAAGCTTTCTTT; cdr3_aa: CSVRWGRDFEAFF
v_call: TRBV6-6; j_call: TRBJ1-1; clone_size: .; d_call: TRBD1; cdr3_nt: TGTGCCAGCAGTTACTCCAACAGGGGGATTGGGACTGAAGCTTTCTTT; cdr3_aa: CASSYSNRGIGTEAFF
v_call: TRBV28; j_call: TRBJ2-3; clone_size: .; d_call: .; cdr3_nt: TGTGCCAGCAGCAACCCCCCCGGGGAAGGGACAGATACGCAGTATTTT; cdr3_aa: CASSNPPGEGTDTQYF
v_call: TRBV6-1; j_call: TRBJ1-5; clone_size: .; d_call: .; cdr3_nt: TGTGCCAGCAGTGAACGGGGGACCAGGGTCCGCGATAATCAGCCCCAGCATTTT; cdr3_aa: CASSERGTRVRDNQPQHF
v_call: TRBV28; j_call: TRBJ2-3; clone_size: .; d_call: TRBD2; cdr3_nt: TGTGCCAGCAGTTTCGCGGGAGGGCCAGATACGCAGTATTTT; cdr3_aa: CASSFAGGPDTQYF
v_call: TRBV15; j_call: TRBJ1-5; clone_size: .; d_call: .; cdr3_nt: TGTGCCACCAGCGGGGGCTGGGATCAGCCCCAGCATTTT; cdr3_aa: CATSGGWDQPQHF
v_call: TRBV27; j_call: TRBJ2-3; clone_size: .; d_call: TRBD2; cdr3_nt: TGTGCCAGCAGTTTCGCTAGCGGGGGGCTTCGGGGCACAGATACGCAGTATTTT; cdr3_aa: CASSFASGGLRGTDTQYF
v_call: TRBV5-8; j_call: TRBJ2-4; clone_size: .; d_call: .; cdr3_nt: TGTGCCAGCAGCAGTCTTGGGGGGAAGGACATTCAGTACTTC; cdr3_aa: CASSSLGGKDIQYF
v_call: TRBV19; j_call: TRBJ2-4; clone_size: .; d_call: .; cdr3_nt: TGTGCCAGTAGTATCAGGGCCAAAAACATTCAGTACTTC; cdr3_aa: CASSIRAKNIQYF
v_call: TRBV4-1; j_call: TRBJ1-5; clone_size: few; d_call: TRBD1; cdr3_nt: TGCGCCAGCAGCCCTGGACAGGGTCCCGATCAGCCCCAGCATTTT; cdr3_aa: CASSPGQGPDQPQHF
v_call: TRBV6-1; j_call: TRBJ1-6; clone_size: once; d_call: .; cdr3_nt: TGTGCCAGCAGTGAAGCACTAAGGGGGAATTCACCCCTCCACTTT; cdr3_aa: CASSEALRGNSPLHF
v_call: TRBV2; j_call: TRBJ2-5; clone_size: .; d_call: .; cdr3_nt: TGTGCCAGCAGTTTCCCCGGAGGGCCAGACCAAGAGACCCAGTACTTC; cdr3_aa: CASSFPGGPDQETQYF
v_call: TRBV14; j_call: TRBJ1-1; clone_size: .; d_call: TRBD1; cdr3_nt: TGTGCCAGCAGCCGGGACAGGAAGCTGAACACTGAAGCTTTCTTT; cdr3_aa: CASSRDRKLNTEAFF
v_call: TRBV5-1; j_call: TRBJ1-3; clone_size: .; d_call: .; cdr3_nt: TGCGCCAGCAGCTTGGATAGATCCTCTGGAAACACCATATATTTT; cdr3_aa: CASSLDRSSGNTIYF
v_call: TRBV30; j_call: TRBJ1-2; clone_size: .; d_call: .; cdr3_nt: TGTGCCTGGAACAGAGCCACGAAGGCAGGGCATGGCTACACCTTC; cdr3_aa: CAWNRATKAGHGYTF
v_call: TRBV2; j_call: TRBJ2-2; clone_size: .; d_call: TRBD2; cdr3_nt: TGTGCCAGCAGTGAAGCGCGGGGGGTGTTGGGGGAGGACACCGGGGAGCTGTTTTTT; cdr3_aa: CASSEARGVLGEDTGELFF
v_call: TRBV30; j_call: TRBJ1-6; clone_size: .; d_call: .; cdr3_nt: TGTGCCTGGAGGCGTCAGGCAACACAAAATTCACCCCTCCACTTT; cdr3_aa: CAWRRQATQNSPLHF